Included here is one T cell receptor beta chain sequence, with context. Antigen specificity is unknown. This sample is part of a study of early T cells in non-severe SARS-CoV-2 infection. Study overall: Sequenced material consisted of bulk RNA (from unsorted whole blood), and chains were unpaired.

The TCR library protocol was used to attach unique molecular identifiers. These identifiers were attached to individual cDNA molecules. TCRdb used MiXCR to reprocess the 5' RACE reads, holding one entry per CDR3 protein. The data contain 55,000 to 70,000 distinct CDR3 sequences, 5.5% to 6.5% of them singletons. Notes on the study in general: VDJdb matches were skewed toward anti-spike CD8 T cell responses.

Germline V CDR1 and CDR2: SEHNR, FQNEAQ (reference sequence). V lost 2 bases, J lost 4 bases, and 8 bases lay in between. The CDR3 consists of 14 residues. The chain uses TRBV7-9 and TRBJ2-2; D is unclear. The sequence was obtained from an adult who was a healthcare worker with PCR-confirmed SARS-CoV-2 infection or an uninfected control (not recorded which). The sequencing input was whole blood. CDR3 loop: CASSLPWTTGELFF. CDR3 bases: TGTGCCAGCAGCTTACCGTGGACCACCGGGGAGCTGTTTTTT.